Listed below are T cell receptor beta chains from one sample, sequenced in a study of T-cell memory formation after mild COVID-19. MiXCR, run by TCRdb on the 5' RACE reads, gives a single entry per CDR3 protein. The sample holds roughly 250,000 distinct CDR3 sequences, roughly a sixth seen once. Input material: PBMCs or a T cell subset sorted from them (not recorded which). The receptor source for this set is a man younger than 35 who had mild COVID-19 (a few samples of this study predate the infection). Cell type and time point are not known. Each CDR3 is given with its conserved first and last residue. A D gene is named only where the DNA matches it firmly. Size values are once, few and many counts, or a class for expanded clones, and some rows have none.

D gene: TRBD2; clone size: few; J gene: TRBJ2-1; V gene: TRBV12-3/TRBV12-4; CDR3 protein: CASSNTGGNEQFF; CDR3 DNA: TGTGCCAGCAGCAATACGGGGGGCAATGAGCAGTTCTTC
D gene: NA; clone size: NA; J gene: TRBJ2-1; V gene: TRBV27; CDR3 protein: CASSLQGDEQFF; CDR3 DNA: TGTGCCAGCAGTTTACAGGGTGATGAGCAGTTCTTC
D gene: NA; clone size: NA; J gene: TRBJ1-1; V gene: TRBV20-1; CDR3 protein: CSARLQNTEAFF; CDR3 DNA: TGCAGTGCTAGGCTCCAGAACACTGAAGCTTTCTTT
D gene: NA; clone size: NA; J gene: TRBJ1-5; V gene: TRBV2; CDR3 protein: CASSESPLSPQHF; CDR3 DNA: TGTGCCAGCAGTGAGTCCCCCCTCTCTCCCCAGCATTTT
D gene: NA; clone size: few; J gene: TRBJ2-3; V gene: TRBV25-1; CDR3 protein: CASTRGAYTDTQYF; CDR3 DNA: TGTGCCAGCACCCGGGGGGCATACACAGATACGCAGTATTTT
D gene: TRBD2; clone size: few; J gene: TRBJ2-3; V gene: TRBV7-3; CDR3 protein: CASSFAGGYSDTQYF; CDR3 DNA: TGTGCCAGCAGCTTTGCGGGGGGGTACTCAGATACGCAGTATTTT
D gene: NA; clone size: NA; J gene: TRBJ1-6; V gene: TRBV7-2; CDR3 protein: CASSLANVRNSPLHF; CDR3 DNA: TGTGCCAGCAGCTTAGCGAATGTCAGGAATTCACCCCTCCACTTT
D gene: NA; clone size: NA; J gene: TRBJ2-3; V gene: TRBV6-2/TRBV6-3; CDR3 protein: CASSPLRGIDTQYF; CDR3 DNA: TGTGCCAGCAGCCCCCTCAGGGGAATAGATACGCAGTATTTT
D gene: TRBD2; clone size: NA; J gene: TRBJ2-7; V gene: TRBV6-5; CDR3 protein: CASSSGDAYEQYF; CDR3 DNA: TGTGCCAGCAGTAGCGGGGACGCCTACGAGCAGTACTTC
D gene: NA; clone size: few; J gene: TRBJ1-2; V gene: TRBV2; CDR3 protein: CASSVRVGAGYTF; CDR3 DNA: TGTGCCAGCAGTGTGAGAGTCGGGGCAGGCTACACCTTC
D gene: TRBD2; clone size: few; J gene: TRBJ2-5; V gene: TRBV6-2/TRBV6-3; CDR3 protein: CASTFGAGGRETQYF; CDR3 DNA: TGTGCCAGCACCTTCGGGGCGGGGGGGCGAGAGACCCAGTACTTC
D gene: NA; clone size: few; J gene: TRBJ1-6; V gene: TRBV5-1; CDR3 protein: CASSLGAGARSSLHF; CDR3 DNA: TGCGCCAGCAGCTTGGGGGCGGGGGCCCGTTCGTCCCTCCACTTT
D gene: NA; clone size: NA; J gene: TRBJ1-2; V gene: TRBV29-1; CDR3 protein: CSVLTGRGGYTF; CDR3 DNA: TGCAGCGTGCTGACAGGCCGCGGGGGCTACACCTTC
D gene: NA; clone size: few; J gene: TRBJ2-7; V gene: TRBV6-5; CDR3 protein: CASSSPPVQYF; CDR3 DNA: TGTGCCAGCAGTTCCCCCCCGGTGCAGTACTTC
D gene: TRBD1; clone size: few; J gene: TRBJ2-3; V gene: TRBV6-6; CDR3 protein: CASSYATDRRKDTQYF; CDR3 DNA: TGTGCCAGCAGTTACGCAACGGACAGGCGAAAAGATACGCAGTATTTT
D gene: TRBD1; clone size: NA; J gene: TRBJ2-2; V gene: TRBV5-6; CDR3 protein: CASSILRGRHTGELFF; CDR3 DNA: TGTGCCAGCAGCATCCTTAGGGGGCGGCACACCGGGGAGCTGTTTTTT
D gene: NA; clone size: many; J gene: TRBJ1-1; V gene: TRBV18; CDR3 protein: CASSPSGGLTEAFF; CDR3 DNA: TGTGCCAGCTCACCAAGCGGGGGCCTCACTGAAGCTTTCTTT
D gene: NA; clone size: few; J gene: TRBJ2-4; V gene: TRBV6-1; CDR3 protein: CASLDDEKRNIQYF; CDR3 DNA: TGTGCCAGCTTGGACGACGAAAAGAGGAACATTCAGTACTTC
D gene: NA; clone size: NA; J gene: TRBJ2-5; V gene: TRBV6-2/TRBV6-3; CDR3 protein: CASSRQFQETQYF; CDR3 DNA: TGTGCCAGCAGCCGACAGTTCCAAGAGACCCAGTACTTC
D gene: NA; clone size: few; J gene: TRBJ2-5; V gene: TRBV4-3; CDR3 protein: CASSQGMYQETQYF; CDR3 DNA: TGCGCCAGCAGCCAAGGCATGTACCAAGAGACCCAGTACTTC
D gene: NA; clone size: NA; J gene: TRBJ1-5; V gene: TRBV12-3/TRBV12-4; CDR3 protein: CASSLEGLNNQPQHF; CDR3 DNA: TGTGCCAGCAGTTTAGAGGGGTTGAACAATCAGCCCCAGCATTTT
D gene: NA; clone size: few; J gene: TRBJ2-1; V gene: TRBV20-1; CDR3 protein: CSARGQGRRDEQFF; CDR3 DNA: TGCAGTGCTAGGGGGCAGGGCCGTAGGGATGAGCAGTTCTTC
D gene: TRBD2; clone size: many; J gene: TRBJ2-1; V gene: TRBV9; CDR3 protein: CASSVALAGGGEQFF; CDR3 DNA: TGTGCCAGCAGCGTTGCACTAGCGGGGGGAGGTGAGCAGTTCTTC
D gene: NA; clone size: NA; J gene: TRBJ2-3; V gene: TRBV4-3; CDR3 protein: CASSQDVEWGEAQYF; CDR3 DNA: TGCGCCAGCAGCCAAGACGTGGAGTGGGGTGAGGCGCAGTATTTT
D gene: TRBD1; clone size: NA; J gene: TRBJ2-3; V gene: TRBV5-8; CDR3 protein: CASSLEGASTDTQYF; CDR3 DNA: TGTGCCAGCAGCTTGGAGGGGGCTAGCACAGATACGCAGTATTTT
D gene: TRBD2; clone size: NA; J gene: TRBJ2-1; V gene: TRBV7-2; CDR3 protein: CASSLDRGGHNEQFF; CDR3 DNA: TGTGCCAGCAGCTTAGATCGGGGGGGTCACAATGAGCAGTTCTTC
D gene: NA; clone size: few; J gene: TRBJ1-5; V gene: TRBV7-9; CDR3 protein: CASSLDGVSVPQHF; CDR3 DNA: TGTGCCAGCAGCTTAGATGGGGTTTCGGTGCCCCAGCATTTT
D gene: NA; clone size: many; J gene: TRBJ2-3; V gene: TRBV13; CDR3 protein: CASSSRPEGAHTDTQYF; CDR3 DNA: TGTGCCAGCAGCTCCCGCCCGGAGGGGGCTCACACAGATACGCAGTATTTT
D gene: TRBD1; clone size: few; J gene: TRBJ1-2; V gene: TRBV5-1; CDR3 protein: CASSSPGQGRSGYTF; CDR3 DNA: TGCGCCAGCAGCTCTCCGGGACAGGGAAGGTCTGGCTACACCTTC
D gene: TRBD2; clone size: few; J gene: TRBJ2-1; V gene: TRBV20-1; CDR3 protein: CSAAPGGRVYEQFF; CDR3 DNA: TGCAGTGCTGCCCCGGGGGGGCGAGTATATGAGCAGTTCTTC
D gene: NA; clone size: few; J gene: TRBJ2-7; V gene: TRBV7-3; CDR3 protein: CASSPGRADEQYF; CDR3 DNA: TGTGCCAGCAGCCCCGGACGCGCGGACGAGCAGTACTTC
D gene: NA; clone size: few; J gene: TRBJ2-3; V gene: TRBV9; CDR3 protein: CASSATQGRADTQYF; CDR3 DNA: TGTGCCAGCAGCGCTACACAGGGGAGGGCAGATACGCAGTATTTT
D gene: NA; clone size: few; J gene: TRBJ2-3; V gene: TRBV5-1; CDR3 protein: CASSLALASSTDTQYF; CDR3 DNA: TGCGCCAGCAGCTTGGCACTAGCAAGCAGCACAGATACGCAGTATTTT
D gene: TRBD2; clone size: NA; J gene: TRBJ2-7; V gene: TRBV9; CDR3 protein: CASSPSGGTSYEQYF; CDR3 DNA: TGTGCCAGCAGCCCTAGCGGGGGGACCTCCTACGAGCAGTACTTC
D gene: NA; clone size: NA; J gene: TRBJ2-1; V gene: TRBV27; CDR3 protein: CASTRNGVGIDEQFF; CDR3 DNA: TGTGCCAGCACCCGAAACGGGGTAGGGATCGATGAGCAGTTCTTC
D gene: NA; clone size: few; J gene: TRBJ2-2; V gene: TRBV11-1; CDR3 protein: CASSLAPGQSGPGELFF; CDR3 DNA: TGTGCCAGCAGCTTAGCGCCCGGACAGAGCGGGCCCGGGGAGCTGTTTTTT
D gene: NA; clone size: NA; J gene: TRBJ1-3; V gene: TRBV7-6; CDR3 protein: CASSLAAGAAGNTIYF; CDR3 DNA: TGTGCCAGCAGCTTAGCGGCAGGGGCCGCGGGAAACACCATATATTTT
D gene: NA; clone size: NA; J gene: TRBJ2-4; V gene: TRBV6-5; CDR3 protein: CASSYSRGNIQYF; CDR3 DNA: TGTGCCAGCAGTTACTCGCGCGGAAACATTCAGTACTTC
D gene: TRBD2; clone size: few; J gene: TRBJ2-2; V gene: TRBV30; CDR3 protein: CAWIGGGVAGELFF; CDR3 DNA: TGTGCCTGGATCGGGGGAGGGGTAGCCGGGGAGCTGTTTTTT
D gene: NA; clone size: few; J gene: TRBJ2-3; V gene: TRBV24-1; CDR3 protein: CATSDPGGSTQYF; CDR3 DNA: TGTGCCACCAGTGATCCAGGGGGGAGTACGCAGTATTTT
D gene: TRBD1; clone size: NA; J gene: TRBJ1-6; V gene: TRBV2; CDR3 protein: CASSGTGGSNSPLHF; CDR3 DNA: TGTGCCAGCAGTGGGACAGGGGGCAGTAATTCACCCCTCCACTTT